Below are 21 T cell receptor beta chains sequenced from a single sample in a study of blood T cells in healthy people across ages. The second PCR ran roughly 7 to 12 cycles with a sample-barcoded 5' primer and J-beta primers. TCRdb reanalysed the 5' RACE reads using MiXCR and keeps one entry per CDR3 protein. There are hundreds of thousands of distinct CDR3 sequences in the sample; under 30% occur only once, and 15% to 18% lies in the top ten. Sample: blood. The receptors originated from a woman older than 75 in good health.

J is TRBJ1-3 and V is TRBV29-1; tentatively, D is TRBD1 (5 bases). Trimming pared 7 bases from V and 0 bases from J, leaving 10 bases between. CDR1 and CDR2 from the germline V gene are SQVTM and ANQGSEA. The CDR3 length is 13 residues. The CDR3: CSAGTDSGNTIYF. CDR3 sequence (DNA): TGCAGCGCCGGGACGGACTCTGGAAACACCATATATTTT.

The CDR3 here is CAWSPGVYTDTQYF. The CDR3 DNA reads TGTGCCTGGTCCCCGGGGGTCTACACAGATACGCAGTATTTT. This chain uses TRBV30 with TRBJ2-3; tentatively, D is TRBD2 (6 bases). Trimming shortened V by 5 bases and J by 2 bases, and 14 bases separated the two germline ends. The CDR3 contains 14 residues. Germline V gene data show CDR1 as GTSNPN and CDR2 as SVGIG (reference sequence).

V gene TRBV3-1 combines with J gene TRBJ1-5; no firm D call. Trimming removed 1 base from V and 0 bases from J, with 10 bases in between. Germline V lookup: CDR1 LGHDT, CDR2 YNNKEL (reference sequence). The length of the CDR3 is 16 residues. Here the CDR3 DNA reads TGTGCCAGCAGCCAAGGGCCCGGGGTTAGCAATCAGCCCCAGCATTTT. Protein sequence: CASSQGPGVSNQPQHF.

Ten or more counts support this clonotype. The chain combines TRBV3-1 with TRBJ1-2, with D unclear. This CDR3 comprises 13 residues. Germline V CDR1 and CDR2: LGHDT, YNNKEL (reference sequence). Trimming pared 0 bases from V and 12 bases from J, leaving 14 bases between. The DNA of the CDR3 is TGTGCCAGCAGCCAAGATTTGGAAGTCCCGGACACCTTC. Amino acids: CASSQDLEVPDTF.

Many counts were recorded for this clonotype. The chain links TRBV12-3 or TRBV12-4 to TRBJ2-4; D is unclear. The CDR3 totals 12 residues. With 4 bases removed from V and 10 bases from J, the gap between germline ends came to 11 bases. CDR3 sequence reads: CASSSPRGIQYF. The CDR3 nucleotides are TGTGCCAGCAGTTCCCCCCGAGGTATTCAGTACTTC.

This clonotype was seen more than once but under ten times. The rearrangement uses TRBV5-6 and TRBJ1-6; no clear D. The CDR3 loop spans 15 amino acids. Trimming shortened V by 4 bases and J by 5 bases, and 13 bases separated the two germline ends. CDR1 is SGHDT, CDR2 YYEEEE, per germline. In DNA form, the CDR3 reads TGTGCCAGCAGCCCCTCTACCGGGAATAATTCACCCCTCCACTTT. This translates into CASSPSTGNNSPLHF.

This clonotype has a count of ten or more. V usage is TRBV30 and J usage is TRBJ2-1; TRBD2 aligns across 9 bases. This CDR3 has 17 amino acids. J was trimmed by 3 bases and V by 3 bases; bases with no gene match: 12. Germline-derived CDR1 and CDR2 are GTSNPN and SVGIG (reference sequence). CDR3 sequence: CAWSAVGAGGRYNEQFF. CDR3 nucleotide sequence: TGTGCCTGGAGCGCCGTGGGAGCGGGGGGTCGCTACAATGAGCAGTTCTTC.

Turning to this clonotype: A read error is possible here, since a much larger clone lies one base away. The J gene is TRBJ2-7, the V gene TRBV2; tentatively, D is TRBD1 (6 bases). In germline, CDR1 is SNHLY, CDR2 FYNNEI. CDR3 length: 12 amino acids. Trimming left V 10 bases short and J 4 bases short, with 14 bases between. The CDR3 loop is CATSNTGYEQYF. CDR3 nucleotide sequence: TGTGCCACATCAAACACAGGGTACGAGCAGTACTTC.

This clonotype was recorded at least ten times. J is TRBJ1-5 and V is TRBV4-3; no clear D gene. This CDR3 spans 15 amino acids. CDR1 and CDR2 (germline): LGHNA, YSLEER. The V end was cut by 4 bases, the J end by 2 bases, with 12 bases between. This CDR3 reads CASSPRAGGNQPQHF. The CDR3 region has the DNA TGCGCCAGCAGCCCCCGCGCGGGAGGCAATCAGCCCCAGCATTTT.

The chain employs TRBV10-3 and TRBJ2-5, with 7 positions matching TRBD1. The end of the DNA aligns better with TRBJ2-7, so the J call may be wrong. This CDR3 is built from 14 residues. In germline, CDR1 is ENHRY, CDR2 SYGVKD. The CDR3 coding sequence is TGTGCCATCAGGACGACAGGGATGCAGGACGAGCAGTACTTC. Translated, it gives CAIRTTGMQDEQYF.

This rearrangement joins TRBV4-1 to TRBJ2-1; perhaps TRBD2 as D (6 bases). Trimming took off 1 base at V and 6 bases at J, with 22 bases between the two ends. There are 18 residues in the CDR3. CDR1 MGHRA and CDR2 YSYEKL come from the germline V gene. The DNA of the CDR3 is TGCGCCAGCAGCCAAGGACGATTAGTGGCGGGACGGGGCAATGAGCAGTTCTTC. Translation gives CASSQGRLVAGRGNEQFF.

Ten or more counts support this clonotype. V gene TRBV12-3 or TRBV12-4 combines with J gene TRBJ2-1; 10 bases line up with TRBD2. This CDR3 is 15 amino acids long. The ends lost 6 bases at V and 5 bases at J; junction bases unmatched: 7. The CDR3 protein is CASSPGTSEDNEQFF. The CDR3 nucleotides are TGTGCCAGCAGCCCCGGGACTAGCGAGGACAATGAGCAGTTCTTC.

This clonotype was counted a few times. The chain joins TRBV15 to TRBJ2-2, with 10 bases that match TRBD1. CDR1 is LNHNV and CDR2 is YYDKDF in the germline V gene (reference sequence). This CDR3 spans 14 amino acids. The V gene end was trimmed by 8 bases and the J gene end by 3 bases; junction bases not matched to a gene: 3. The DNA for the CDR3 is TGTGCCACCGGGACAGGGGTCGACACCGGGGAGCTGTTTTTT. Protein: CATGTGVDTGELFF.

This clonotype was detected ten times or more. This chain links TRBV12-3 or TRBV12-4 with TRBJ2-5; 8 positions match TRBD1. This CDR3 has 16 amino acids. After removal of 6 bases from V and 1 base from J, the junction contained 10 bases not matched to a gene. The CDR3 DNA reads TGTGCCAGCAGCCCTAACTCAGGGGGCGGCCAAGAGACCCAGTACTTC. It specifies CASSPNSGGGQETQYF.

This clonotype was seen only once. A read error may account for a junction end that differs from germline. The CDR3 DNA sequence: TGTGCCGGCAGCTTAGGACAGGGCAATGAGCAGTTCTTC. This translates into CAGSLGQGNEQFF. This chain connects TRBV7-9 to TRBJ2-1; 8 nucleotides align to TRBD1. The germline V gene has CDR1 SEHNR and CDR2 FQNEAQ (reference sequence). This CDR3 region has 13 residues.

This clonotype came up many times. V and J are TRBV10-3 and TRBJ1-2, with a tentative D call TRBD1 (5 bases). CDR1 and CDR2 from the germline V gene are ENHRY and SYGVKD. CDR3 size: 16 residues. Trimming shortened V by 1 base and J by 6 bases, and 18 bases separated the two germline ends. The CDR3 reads CAISEWEGADFDGYTF. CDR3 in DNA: TGTGCCATCAGTGAGTGGGAAGGGGCCGACTTCGATGGCTACACCTTC.

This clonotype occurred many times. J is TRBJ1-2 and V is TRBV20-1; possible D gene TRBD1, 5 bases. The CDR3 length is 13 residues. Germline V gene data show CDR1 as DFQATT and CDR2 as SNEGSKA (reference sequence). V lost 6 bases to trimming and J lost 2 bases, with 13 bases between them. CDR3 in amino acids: CSAPKGANYGYTF. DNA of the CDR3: TGCAGTGCCCCGAAAGGGGCGAACTATGGCTACACCTTC.

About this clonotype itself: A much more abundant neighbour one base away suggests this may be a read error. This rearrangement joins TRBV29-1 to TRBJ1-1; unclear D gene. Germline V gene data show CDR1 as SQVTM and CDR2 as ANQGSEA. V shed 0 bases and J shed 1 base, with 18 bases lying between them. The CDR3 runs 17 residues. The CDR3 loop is CSVEESPTVQGNTEAFF. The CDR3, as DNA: TGCAGCGTTGAAGAATCCCCTACGGTCCAAGGGAACACTGAAGCTTTCTTT.

The CDR3 nucleotides read TGTGCCAGCAGTTGCCCGCGGGGTGGCGAGACCCAGTACTTC. It encodes CASSCPRGGETQYF. V gene TRBV6-6 combines with J gene TRBJ2-5, with D perhaps matching TRBD2 (6 bases). V was cut by 4 bases and J by 5 bases, with 14 bases left in between. This CDR3 has 14 residues. CDR1 and CDR2 (germline): MNHNY, SVGAGI (reference sequence).

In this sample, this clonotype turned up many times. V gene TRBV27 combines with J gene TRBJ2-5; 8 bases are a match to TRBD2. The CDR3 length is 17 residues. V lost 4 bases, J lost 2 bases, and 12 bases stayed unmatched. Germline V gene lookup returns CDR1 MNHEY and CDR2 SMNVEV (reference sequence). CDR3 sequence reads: CASSSLKLAEVQETQYF. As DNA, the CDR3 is TGTGCCAGCAGTTCCCTAAAACTAGCGGAGGTTCAAGAGACCCAGTACTTC.

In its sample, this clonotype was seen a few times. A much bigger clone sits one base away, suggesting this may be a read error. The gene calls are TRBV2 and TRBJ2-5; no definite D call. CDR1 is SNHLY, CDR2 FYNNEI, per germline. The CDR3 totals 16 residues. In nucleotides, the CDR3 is TGTGCCAGTAGGTTCCGGGCTCCGGCCGGCCAAGAGACCCGGTACTTC. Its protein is CASRFRAPAGQETRYF.